This T cell receptor beta chain emerged from a study of T-cell memory formation after mild COVID-19. Study-wide results and caveats: A balance of CD4 and CD8 characterized clones contracting day 15 to 85, whereas later expanders leaned CD4+. SARS-CoV-2 specificity was not confirmed for second-wave clones peaking on day 37. Mainly in CM and EM were contracting CD4+ clones; CD8+ were in EMRA.

The germline CDR1 and CDR2 sequences are DFQATT and SNEGSKA (reference sequence). The CDR3 has 12 residues. Trimming stripped 5 bases from V and 5 bases from J, with 13 bases between. 5'RACE, which relied on constant-segment primers, yielded TCR alpha and TCR beta cDNA libraries carrying sample barcodes and UMIs. TCRdb re-derived calls from the 5' RACE reads in MiXCR, one entry per CDR3 protein. The sample contains 100,000 to 150,000 distinct CDR3 sequences, roughly 6% of which appear only once. In this sample, this clonotype turned up many times. Its cognate antigen is unknown. Sample: PBMCs or a T cell subset sorted from them (not recorded which). The origin of this receptor is an adult woman who had mild COVID-19 (a few samples of this study predate the infection). Cell type and time point are not known. The chain recombines TRBV20-1 with TRBJ2-7; D remains ambiguous. The CDR3 DNA reads as TGCAGTGCTGCCGTCCGGCTTAACGAGCAGTACTTC. Protein sequence: CSAAVRLNEQYF.